These T cell receptor beta chains were read from a single sample in a study of human CD8 memory T cell subsets. TCRdb re-called the 5' RACE reads and catalogs CDR3 proteins one per entry, DNA excluded. The sample holds 15,000 to 20,000 distinct CDR3 sequences. The specimen was CD8+ stem-like memory T cells (TSCM and TCM) sorted from PBMCs. These receptors all stem from a human donor in good health. CDR3s include the opening cysteine and the closing phenylalanine or tryptophan. Part of the rows lack a size; the others show once, few, many or a class for expanded clones.

.	TRBJ1-4	TRBV14	CASSQDRDRFENEKLFF
.	TRBJ2-5	TRBV20-1	CSAKQTSGGQPDQETQYF
.	TRBJ2-7	TRBV13	CASSHRAGEQYF
.	TRBJ2-7	TRBV7-3	CASSSGTSGRALYF
medium-sized	TRBJ2-3	TRBV29-1	CSVEDPGSGRATTDTQYF
.	TRBJ1-1	TRBV20-1	CSARVPFGAREPGEAFF
.	TRBJ1-6	TRBV6-6	CASSPPDRRNSPLHF
.	TRBJ2-3	TRBV29-1	CSLRGQEAHTQYF
.	TRBJ1-2	TRBV18	CASSPPEGAFGGYTF
.	TRBJ2-1	TRBV7-9	CASSFPPGLAPNEQFF
.	TRBJ1-1	TRBV6-2/TRBV6-3	CASSSTPGQGLNTEAFF
.	TRBJ2-7	TRBV19	CATATGFSEQYF
.	TRBJ1-5	TRBV28	CASSPREGQQPQHF
.	TRBJ2-3	TRBV7-2	CASSILAGASTDTQYF
.	TRBJ2-1	TRBV20-1	CSAREITSSGRWNEQFF
medium-sized	TRBJ2-2	TRBV7-9	CASSLDPTGGELFF
.	TRBJ2-3	TRBV5-4	CASSTKTSGRAGTDTQYF
.	TRBJ2-1	TRBV21-1	CASQHRAIYYNEQFF
.	TRBJ2-3	TRBV25-1	CASSDPTSARQTDTQYF
.	TRBJ2-7	TRBV9	CASSSSGREDEQYF
.	TRBJ1-1	TRBV15	CATSRVLQGNTEAFF
.	TRBJ2-7	TRBV15	CATSREGGEQYF
.	TRBJ2-5	TRBV7-8	CASSAVDDLWETQYF
.	TRBJ2-1	TRBV12-3/TRBV12-4	CASSLGGDNEQFF
.	TRBJ1-1	TRBV29-1	CSVDHVRGHTEAFF
.	TRBJ2-2	TRBV2	CASRIPTGELFF
.	TRBJ2-5	TRBV12-3/TRBV12-4	CASSSGTGGETQYF
medium-sized	TRBJ2-2	TRBV7-8	CASSPTSGGAGELFF
.	TRBJ2-7	TRBV5-6	CASSSTGTGGHEQYF
medium-sized	TRBJ1-1	TRBV5-6	CASSRVSNTEAFF
.	TRBJ2-7	TRBV29-1	CSVLFAETYEQYF
.	TRBJ2-1	TRBV7-9	CASSSLTATVNEQFF
.	TRBJ2-7	TRBV7-9	CASSSSASGLSYEQYF
.	TRBJ1-1	TRBV20-1	CSARPGMNTEAFF
.	TRBJ2-1	TRBV27	CASSLLAGNEQFF
.	TRBJ2-7	TRBV28	CASSSTQVDFTGEQYF
.	TRBJ2-7	TRBV6-2/TRBV6-3	CASSYSKDRGNYEQYF
.	TRBJ2-1	TRBV20-1	CSASAAGGSYNEQFF
.	TRBJ2-5	TRBV13	CASSLEPRGGQYF
medium-sized	TRBJ2-7	TRBV28	CASSLPPGQGGGQYF
.	TRBJ1-1	TRBV13	CASSLESADRKGAFF
.	TRBJ2-1	TRBV20-1	CSAETGLKYNEQFF
.	TRBJ2-3	TRBV2	CASSGSGGMDTQYF
.	TRBJ2-7	TRBV7-6	CASSPGTGPYEQYF
.	TRBJ2-7	TRBV4-1	CASSSGQGAGEQYF
.	TRBJ2-1	TRBV15	CATSSPLADSYNEQFF
.	TRBJ2-3	TRBV9	CASSVTSGGDTQYF
.	TRBJ2-7	TRBV5-1	CASTPGTSGRGGLREQYF
medium-sized	TRBJ2-1	TRBV11-2	CASSLAWEEQFF
.	TRBJ1-1	TRBV5-6	CASSPGLLNTEAFF
medium-sized	TRBJ1-5	TRBV28	CASTTWFSGSNQPQHF
.	TRBJ1-1	TRBV19	CATRDLGDTEAFF
.	TRBJ1-1	TRBV29-1	CSVAEGAPNTEAFF
.	TRBJ1-2	TRBV27	CASSRDREGYYGYTF